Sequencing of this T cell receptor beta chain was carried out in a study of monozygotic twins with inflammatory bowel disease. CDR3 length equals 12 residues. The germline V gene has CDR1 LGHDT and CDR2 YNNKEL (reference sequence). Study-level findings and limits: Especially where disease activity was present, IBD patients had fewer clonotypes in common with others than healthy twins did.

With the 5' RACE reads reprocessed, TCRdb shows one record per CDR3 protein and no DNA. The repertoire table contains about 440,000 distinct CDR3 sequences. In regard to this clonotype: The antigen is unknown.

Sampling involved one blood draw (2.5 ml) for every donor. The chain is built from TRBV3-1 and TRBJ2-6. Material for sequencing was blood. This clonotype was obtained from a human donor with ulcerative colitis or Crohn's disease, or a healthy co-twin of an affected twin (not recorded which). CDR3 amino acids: CASSQGANVLTF.